This entry lists 9 T cell receptor beta chains sequenced from one sample in a study of OX40 agonist ivuxolimab in advanced cancers. Generated by immunoSEQ multiplex PCR, the TCRdb table keeps only in-frame clones and is missing some. Here the sample spans about 77,000 clones, roughly 87% being singletons. Sequencing used CD4+ or CD8+ T cells sorted from blood, obtained in a trial of the OX40 agonist ivuxolimab. The receptor source for this set is an adult with an advanced solid tumor such as melanoma, head and neck, liver or kidney cancer.

This chain links TRBV11-2 with TRBJ1-2; TRBD1 is a possible D gene (5 bases). Germline assignment: CDR1 SGHAT and CDR2 FQNNGV. This CDR3 has 13 amino acids. Trimming removed 5 bases at V and 1 base at J, with 8 bases between. The CDR3 nucleotides read TGTGCCAGCAGCAAAGGGGTTAACTATGGCTACACCTTC. Translation gives CASSKGVNYGYTF.

The genes are TRBV14 and TRBJ2-2; TRBD1 matches 8 bases. The CDR3 totals 19 residues. In germline, CDR1 is SGHDN, CDR2 FVKESK. The J segment lost 5 bases and the V segment lost 0 bases, leaving 14 bases of the junction unmatched. As DNA, the CDR3 is TGTGCCAGCAGCCAAGATCCATCGGCCCCAGGGGGCCGGACCGGGGAGCTGTTTTTT. Translation gives CASSQDPSAPGGRTGELFF. The complete variable domain, with remaining parts taken from reference TRBV14 and TRBJ2-2, reads EAGVTQFPSHSVIEKGQTVTLRCDPISGHDNLYWYRRVMGKEIKFLLHFVKESKQDESGMPNNRFLAERTGGTYSTLKVQPAELEDSGVYFCASSQDPSAPGGRTGELFFGEGSRLTVL.

Comments on this clone: One junction end disagrees with the germline gene, perhaps due to a read error. The chain joins TRBV6-5 to TRBJ2-2; 7 bases match TRBD2. Germline loops: CDR1 MNHEY, CDR2 SVGAGI. The CDR3 sequence is 15 residues long. The CDR3 region has the DNA TGTGCCAGCAGGGGGGGAGGGCCGAAAACCGGGGAGCTGTTTTTT. It specifies CASRGGGPKTGELFF.

In its sample, this clone was seen a few times. The chain joins TRBV5-1 to TRBJ2-3; TRBD2 matches 13 bases. CDR1 and CDR2 from the germline V gene are SGHRS and YFSETQ. The CDR3 spans 17 residues. V shed 2 bases, J shed 3 bases, and the junction held 6 bases outside the gene matches. The CDR3 DNA reads as TGCGCCAGCAGCTTTACTATACTAGCGGGGGGGACAGATACGCAGTATTTT. Amino acids: CASSFTILAGGTDTQYF. The whole variable domain, filled in from reference TRBV5-1 and TRBJ2-3, reads KAGVTQTPRYLIKTRGQQVTLSCSPISGHRSVSWYQQTPGQGLQFLFEYFSETQRNKGNFPGRFSGRQFSNSRSEMNVSTLELGDSALYLCASSFTILAGGTDTQYFGPGTRLTVL.

V usage is TRBV6-5 and J usage is TRBJ1-1, with 10 bases lining up with TRBD1. The CDR3 totals 16 residues. The trim removed 4 bases at V and 0 bases at J, leaving 5 bases unmatched. In germline, CDR1 is MNHEY, CDR2 SVGAGI. The CDR3 DNA reads TGTGCCAGCAGTTCCCGGACAGGGGGAATGAACACTGAAGCTTTCTTT. Translated: CASSSRTGGMNTEAFF.

This chain connects TRBV7-3 to TRBJ2-7, with TRBD1 matching over 9 bases. J lost 6 bases, V lost 4 bases, and 4 bases had no gene match. This CDR3 has 13 residues. The germline gives CDR1 SGHTA, CDR2 FQGTGA. This chain's CDR3 is CASSWDREGEQYF. CDR3 sequence (DNA): TGTGCCAGCAGCTGGGACAGGGAAGGCGAGCAGTACTTC.

The chain couples TRBV6-5 to TRBJ2-7, with TRBD2 identical over 11 bases. The trim removed 5 bases at V and 4 bases at J, leaving 4 bases unmatched. The CDR3 length is 14 residues. Per germline, CDR1 MNHEY and CDR2 SVGAGI. CDR3 in DNA: TGTGCCAGCAGTCACACTAGCGGGAGATACGAGCAGTACTTC. It yields the protein CASSHTSGRYEQYF.

The V and J genes are TRBV30 and TRBJ1-5, with D perhaps matching TRBD1 (5 bases). The length of the CDR3 is 15 residues. Germline V CDR1 and CDR2: GTSNPN, SVGIG (reference sequence). V shed 0 bases and J shed 2 bases, with 11 bases lying between them. The CDR3 nucleotides are TGTGCCTGGAGTGTAGGGGTAGGTGGCAATCAGCCCCAGCATTTT. It encodes CAWSVGVGGNQPQHF.

The chain couples TRBV5-1 to TRBJ2-7; 7 nucleotides agree with TRBD2. V trimming: 4 bases; J trimming: 9 bases; junction bases outside the gene matches: 7. CDR1 SGHRS and CDR2 YFSETQ come from the germline V gene. The CDR3 extends over 12 amino acids. Here the CDR3 DNA reads TGCGCCAGCAGCCGGGGAGGGGAGCGGCAGTACTTC. Its translation is CASSRGGERQYF.